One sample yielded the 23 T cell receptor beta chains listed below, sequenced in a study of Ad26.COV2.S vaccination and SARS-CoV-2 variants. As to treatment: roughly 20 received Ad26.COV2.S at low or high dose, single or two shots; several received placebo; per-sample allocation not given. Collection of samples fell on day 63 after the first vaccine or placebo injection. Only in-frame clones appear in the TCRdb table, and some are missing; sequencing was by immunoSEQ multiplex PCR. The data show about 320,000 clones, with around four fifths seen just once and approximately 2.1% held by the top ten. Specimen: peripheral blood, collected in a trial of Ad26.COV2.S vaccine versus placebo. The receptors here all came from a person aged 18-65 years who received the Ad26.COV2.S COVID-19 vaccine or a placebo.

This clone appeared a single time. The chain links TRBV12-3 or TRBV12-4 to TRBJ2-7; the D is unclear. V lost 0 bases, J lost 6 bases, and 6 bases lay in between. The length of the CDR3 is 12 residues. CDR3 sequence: CASSLAIPEQYF. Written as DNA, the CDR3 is TGTGCCAGCAGTTTAGCCATTCCCGAGCAGTACTTC.

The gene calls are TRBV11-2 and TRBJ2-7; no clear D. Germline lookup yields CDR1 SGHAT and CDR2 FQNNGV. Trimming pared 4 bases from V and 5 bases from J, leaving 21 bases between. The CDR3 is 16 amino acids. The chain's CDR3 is CASSYSGGERGHEQYF. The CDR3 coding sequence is TGTGCCAGCAGCTACTCCGGTGGCGAACGTGGACACGAGCAGTACTTC.

The CDR3 bases are TGTGCCAGCAGCCGGACCGTAGACTTCACAGATACGCAGTATTTT. This codes for CASSRTVDFTDTQYF. This sequence joins TRBV6-5 and TRBJ2-3; D is unresolved. V shed 6 bases and J shed 2 bases, with 15 bases lying between them. The CDR3 sequence is 15 residues long. Germline V gene sequence: CDR1 MNHEY, CDR2 SVGAGI.

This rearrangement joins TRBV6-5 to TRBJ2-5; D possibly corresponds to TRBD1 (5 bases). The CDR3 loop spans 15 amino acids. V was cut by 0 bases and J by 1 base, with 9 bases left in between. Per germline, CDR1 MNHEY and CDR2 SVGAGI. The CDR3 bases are TGTGCCAGCAGTTACTCGTGGCAGGGCCAAGAGACCCAGTACTTC. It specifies CASSYSWQGQETQYF.

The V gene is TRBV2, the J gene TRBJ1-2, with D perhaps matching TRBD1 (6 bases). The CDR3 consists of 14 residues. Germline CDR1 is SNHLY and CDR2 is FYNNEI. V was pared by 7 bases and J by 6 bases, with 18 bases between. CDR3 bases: TGTGCCAGCACAGAGGGGGGTTCGGCGAATGGCTACACCTTC. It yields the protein CASTEGGSANGYTF.

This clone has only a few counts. The CDR3, as DNA: TGCGCCAGCAGCGCACCCCCTAAAGAGACCCAGTACTTC. Residues: CASSAPPKETQYF. This sequence joins TRBV5-1 and TRBJ2-5; D is unclear. Germline assignment: CDR1 SGHRS and CDR2 YFSETQ. The CDR3 spans 13 residues. V lost 4 bases and J lost 3, with 10 bases in between.

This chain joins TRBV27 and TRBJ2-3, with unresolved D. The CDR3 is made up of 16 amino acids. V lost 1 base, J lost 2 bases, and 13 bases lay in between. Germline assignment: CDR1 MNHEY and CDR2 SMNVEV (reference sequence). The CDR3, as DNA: TGTGCCAGCAGTTTATTCGGCAGGAAGCCCACAGATACGCAGTATTTT. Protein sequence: CASSLFGRKPTDTQYF.

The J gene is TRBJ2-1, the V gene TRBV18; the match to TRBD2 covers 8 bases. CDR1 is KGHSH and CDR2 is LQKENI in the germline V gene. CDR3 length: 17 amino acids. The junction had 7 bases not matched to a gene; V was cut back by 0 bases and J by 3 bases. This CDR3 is CASSPPLTSDDYNEQFF. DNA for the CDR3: TGTGCCAGCTCACCACCCCTGACTAGCGATGACTACAATGAGCAGTTCTTC. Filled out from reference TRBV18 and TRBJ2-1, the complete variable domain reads NAGVMQNPRHLVRRRGQEARLRCSPMKGHSHVYWYRQLPEEGLKFMVYLQKENIIDESGMPKERFSAEFPKEGPSILRIQQVVRGDSAAYFCASSPPLTSDDYNEQFFGPGTRLTVL.

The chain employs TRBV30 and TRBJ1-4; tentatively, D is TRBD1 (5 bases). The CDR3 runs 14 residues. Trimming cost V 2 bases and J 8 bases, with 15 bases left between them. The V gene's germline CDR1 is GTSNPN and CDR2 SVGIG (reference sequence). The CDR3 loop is CAWSSGRVGEKLFF. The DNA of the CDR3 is TGTGCCTGGAGTTCGGGCAGGGTGGGAGAAAAACTGTTTTTT.

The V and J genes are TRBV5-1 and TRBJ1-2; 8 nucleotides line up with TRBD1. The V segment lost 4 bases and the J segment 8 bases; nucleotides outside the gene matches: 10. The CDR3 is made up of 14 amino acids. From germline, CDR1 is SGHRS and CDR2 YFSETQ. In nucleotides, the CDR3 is TGCGCCAGCAGCCTTGGACAGGGCAGCGGGGGCTACACCTTC. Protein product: CASSLGQGSGGYTF.

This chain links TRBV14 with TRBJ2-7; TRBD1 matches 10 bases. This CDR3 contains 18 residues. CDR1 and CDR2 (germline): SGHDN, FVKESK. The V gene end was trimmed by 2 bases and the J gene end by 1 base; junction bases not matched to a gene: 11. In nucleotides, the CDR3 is TGTGCCAGCAGCCAATATCCGGGACAGGGGCGCGGGTCCTACGAGCAGTACTTC. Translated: CASSQYPGQGRGSYEQYF. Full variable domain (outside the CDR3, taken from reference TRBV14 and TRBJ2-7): EAGVTQFPSHSVIEKGQTVTLRCDPISGHDNLYWYRRVMGKEIKFLLHFVKESKQDESGMPNNRFLAERTGGTYSTLKVQPAELEDSGVYFCASSQYPGQGRGSYEQYFGPGTRLTVT.

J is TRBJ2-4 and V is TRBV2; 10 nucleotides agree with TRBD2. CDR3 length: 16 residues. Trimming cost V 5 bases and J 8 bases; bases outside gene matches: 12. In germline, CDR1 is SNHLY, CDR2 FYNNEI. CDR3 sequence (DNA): TGTGCCAGCAGTTTAGCGGGGGGCTCCCCATTAGACATTCAGTACTTC. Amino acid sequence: CASSLAGGSPLDIQYF.

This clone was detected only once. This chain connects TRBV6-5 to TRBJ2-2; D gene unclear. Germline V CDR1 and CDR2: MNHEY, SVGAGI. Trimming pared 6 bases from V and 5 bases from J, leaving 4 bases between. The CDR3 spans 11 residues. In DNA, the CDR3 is TGTGCCAGCAGAGAGACCGGGGAGCTGTTTTTT. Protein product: CASRETGELFF.

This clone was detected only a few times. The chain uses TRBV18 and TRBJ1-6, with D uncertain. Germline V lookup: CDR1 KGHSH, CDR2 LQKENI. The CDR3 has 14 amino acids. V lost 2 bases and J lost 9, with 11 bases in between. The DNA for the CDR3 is TGTGCCAGCTCACCAACCCCCCGGGGTTCACCCCTCCACTTT. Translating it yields CASSPTPRGSPLHF.

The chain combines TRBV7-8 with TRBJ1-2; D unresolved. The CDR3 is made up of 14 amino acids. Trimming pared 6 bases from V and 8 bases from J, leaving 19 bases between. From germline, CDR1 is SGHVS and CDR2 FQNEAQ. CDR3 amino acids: CASSLLDRREGYTF. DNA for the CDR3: TGTGCCAGCAGTCTCCTGGACCGAAGGGAGGGCTACACCTTC.

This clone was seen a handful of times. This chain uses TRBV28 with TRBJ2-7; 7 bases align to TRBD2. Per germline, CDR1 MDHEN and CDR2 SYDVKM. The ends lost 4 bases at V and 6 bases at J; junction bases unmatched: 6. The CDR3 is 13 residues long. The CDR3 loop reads CASSSRTRGEQYF. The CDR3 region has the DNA TGTGCCAGCAGTTCACGGACTAGGGGCGAGCAGTACTTC.

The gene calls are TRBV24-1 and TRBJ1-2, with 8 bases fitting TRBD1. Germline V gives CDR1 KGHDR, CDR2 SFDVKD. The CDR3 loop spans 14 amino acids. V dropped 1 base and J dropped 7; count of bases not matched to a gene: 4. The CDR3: CATSDFGQGGGYTF. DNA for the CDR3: TGTGCCACCAGTGATTTCGGACAGGGCGGTGGCTACACCTTC.

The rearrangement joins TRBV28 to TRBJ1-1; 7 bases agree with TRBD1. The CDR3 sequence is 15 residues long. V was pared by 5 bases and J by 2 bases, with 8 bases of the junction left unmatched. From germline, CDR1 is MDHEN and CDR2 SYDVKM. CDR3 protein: CASSGSGTVNTEAFF. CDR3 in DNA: TGTGCCAGCAGTGGATCCGGGACAGTAAACACTGAAGCTTTCTTT.

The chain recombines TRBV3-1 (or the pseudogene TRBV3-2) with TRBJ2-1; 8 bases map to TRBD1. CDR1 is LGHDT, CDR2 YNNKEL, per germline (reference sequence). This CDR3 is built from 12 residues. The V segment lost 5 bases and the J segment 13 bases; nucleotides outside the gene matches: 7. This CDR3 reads CASSGPGTGQFF. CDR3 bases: TGTGCCAGCAGCGGGCCCGGGACAGGACAGTTCTTC.

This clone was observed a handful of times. The CDR3 DNA sequence: TGCGCCAGCAGTATCGGGGGACTAGAGAGGACCGGGGAGCTGTTTTTT. Its protein is CASSIGGLERTGELFF. The chain combines TRBV10-1 with TRBJ2-2; 8 bases are shared with TRBD2. CDR1 is WNHNN and CDR2 is SYGVQD in the germline V gene (reference sequence). Unmatched junction bases numbered 10, after V lost 5 bases and J lost 5 bases. The CDR3 covers 16 residues.

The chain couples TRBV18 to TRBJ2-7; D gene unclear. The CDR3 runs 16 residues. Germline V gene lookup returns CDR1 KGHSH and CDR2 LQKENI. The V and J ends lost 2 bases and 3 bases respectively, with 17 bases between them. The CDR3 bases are TGTGCCAGCTCACCAAGGGTAACACTACCGTACTACGAGCAGTACTTC. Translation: CASSPRVTLPYYEQYF.

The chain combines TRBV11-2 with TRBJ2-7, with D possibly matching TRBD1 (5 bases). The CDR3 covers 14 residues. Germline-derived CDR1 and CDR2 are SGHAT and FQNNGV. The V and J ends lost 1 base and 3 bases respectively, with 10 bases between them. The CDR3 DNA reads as TGTGCCAGCAGCTTAGGGACAAGGAGCTACGAGCAGTACTTC. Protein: CASSLGTRSYEQYF.

CDR3: CASSATRTVNTEAFF. For the CDR3, the DNA is TGTGCCAGCAGTGCAACCAGGACAGTTAACACTGAAGCTTTCTTT. The chain employs TRBV2 and TRBJ1-1, with TRBD1 as a possible D gene (6 bases). V was pared by 4 bases and J by 2 bases, with 14 bases between. The CDR3 spans 15 residues. Looked up from germline, CDR1 is SNHLY and CDR2 is FYNNEI.